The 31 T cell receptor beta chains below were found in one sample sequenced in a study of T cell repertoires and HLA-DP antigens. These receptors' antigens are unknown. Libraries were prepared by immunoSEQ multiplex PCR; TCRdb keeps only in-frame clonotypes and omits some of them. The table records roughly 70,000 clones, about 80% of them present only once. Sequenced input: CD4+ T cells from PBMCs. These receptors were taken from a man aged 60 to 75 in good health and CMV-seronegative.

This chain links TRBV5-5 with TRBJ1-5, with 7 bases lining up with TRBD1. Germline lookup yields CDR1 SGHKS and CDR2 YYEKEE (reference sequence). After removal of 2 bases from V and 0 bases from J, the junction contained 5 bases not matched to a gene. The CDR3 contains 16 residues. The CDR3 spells CASSLSGGHSNQPQHF. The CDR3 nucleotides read TGTGCCAGCAGCTTATCAGGGGGACATAGCAATCAGCCCCAGCATTTT.

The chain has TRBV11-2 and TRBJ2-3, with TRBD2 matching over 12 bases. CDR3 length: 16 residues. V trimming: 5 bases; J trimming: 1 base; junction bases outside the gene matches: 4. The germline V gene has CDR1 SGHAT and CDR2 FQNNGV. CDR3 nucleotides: TGTGCCAGCAGCCCTCGGACTAGCGGGGGCACAGATACGCAGTATTTT. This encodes CASSPRTSGGTDTQYF.

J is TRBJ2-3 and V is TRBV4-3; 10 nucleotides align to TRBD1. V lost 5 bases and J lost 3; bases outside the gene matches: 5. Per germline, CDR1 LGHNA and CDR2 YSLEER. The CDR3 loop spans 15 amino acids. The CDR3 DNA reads TGCGCCAGCAGCGCCCGGGACAGGGGAACAGATACGCAGTATTTT. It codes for CASSARDRGTDTQYF.

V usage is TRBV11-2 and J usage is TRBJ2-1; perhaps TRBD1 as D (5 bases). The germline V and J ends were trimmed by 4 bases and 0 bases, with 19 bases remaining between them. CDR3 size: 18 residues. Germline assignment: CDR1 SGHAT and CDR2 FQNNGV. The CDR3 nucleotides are TGTGCCAGCAGCTCAGGGCCCCGACAGTTCCCCTCCTACAATGAGCAGTTCTTC. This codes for CASSSGPRQFPSYNEQFF.

CDR3 sequence reads: CASSVSTQETQYF. The CDR3 DNA sequence: TGTGCCAGCAGCGTGAGCACCCAAGAGACCCAGTACTTC. The genes are TRBV9 and TRBJ2-5, with D hard to call. The germline V gene encodes CDR1 SGDLS and CDR2 YYNGEE. The CDR3 consists of 13 residues. V was pared by 2 bases and J by 1 base, with 6 bases between.

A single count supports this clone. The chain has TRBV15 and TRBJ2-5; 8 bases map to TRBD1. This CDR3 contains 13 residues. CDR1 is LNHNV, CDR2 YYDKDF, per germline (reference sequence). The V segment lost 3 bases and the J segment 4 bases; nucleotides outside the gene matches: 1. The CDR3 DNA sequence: TGTGCCACCAGCAGCGGACAGGGAGAGACCCAGTACTTC. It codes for CATSSGQGETQYF.

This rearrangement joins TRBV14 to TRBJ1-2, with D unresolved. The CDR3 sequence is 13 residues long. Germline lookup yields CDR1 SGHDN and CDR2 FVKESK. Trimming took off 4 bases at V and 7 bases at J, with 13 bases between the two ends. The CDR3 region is CASSRSLSFGYTF. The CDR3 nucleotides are TGTGCCAGCAGCCGGTCCCTATCCTTTGGCTACACCTTC.

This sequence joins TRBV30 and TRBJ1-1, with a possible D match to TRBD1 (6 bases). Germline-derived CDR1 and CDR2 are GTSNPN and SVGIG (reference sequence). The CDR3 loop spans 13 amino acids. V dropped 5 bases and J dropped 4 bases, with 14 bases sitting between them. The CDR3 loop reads CAWDRLGGTEAFF. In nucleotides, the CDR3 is TGTGCCTGGGACAGGTTGGGGGGCACTGAAGCTTTCTTT.

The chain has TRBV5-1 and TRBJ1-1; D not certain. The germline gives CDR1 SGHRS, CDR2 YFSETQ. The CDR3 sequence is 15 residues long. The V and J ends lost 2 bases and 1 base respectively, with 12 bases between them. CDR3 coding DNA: TGCGCCAGCAGCTTTTCTGGGTCCCCGAACACTGAAGCTTTCTTT. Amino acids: CASSFSGSPNTEAFF.

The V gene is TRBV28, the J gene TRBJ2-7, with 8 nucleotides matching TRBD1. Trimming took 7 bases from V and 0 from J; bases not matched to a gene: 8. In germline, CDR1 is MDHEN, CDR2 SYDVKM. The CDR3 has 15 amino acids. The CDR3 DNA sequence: TGTGCCAGCACCCCAGGGGGCGCCCTCTCCTACGAGCAGTACTTC. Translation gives CASTPGGALSYEQYF.

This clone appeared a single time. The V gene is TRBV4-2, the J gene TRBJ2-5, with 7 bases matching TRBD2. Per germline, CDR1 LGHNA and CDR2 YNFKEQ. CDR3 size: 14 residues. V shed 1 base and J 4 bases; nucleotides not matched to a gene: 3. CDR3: CASSQAGGRETQYF. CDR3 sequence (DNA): TGTGCCAGCAGCCAAGCCGGCGGGAGAGAGACCCAGTACTTC.

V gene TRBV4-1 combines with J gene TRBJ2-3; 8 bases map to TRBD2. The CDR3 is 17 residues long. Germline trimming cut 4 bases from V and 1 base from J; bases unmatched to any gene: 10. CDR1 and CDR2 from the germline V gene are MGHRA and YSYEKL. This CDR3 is CASSRYLSGDRTDTQYF. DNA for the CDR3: TGCGCCAGCAGCCGCTACCTTAGCGGGGATCGCACAGATACGCAGTATTTT.

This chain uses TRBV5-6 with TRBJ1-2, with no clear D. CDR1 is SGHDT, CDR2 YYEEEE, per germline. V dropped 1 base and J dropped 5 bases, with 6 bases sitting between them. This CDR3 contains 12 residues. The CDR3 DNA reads TGTGCCAGCAGCTTGTCAGGATATGGCTACACCTTC. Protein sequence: CASSLSGYGYTF.

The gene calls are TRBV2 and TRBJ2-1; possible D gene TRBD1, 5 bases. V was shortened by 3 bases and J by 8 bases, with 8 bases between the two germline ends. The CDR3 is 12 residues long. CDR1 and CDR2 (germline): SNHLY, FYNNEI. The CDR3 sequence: CASSDQGDEQFF. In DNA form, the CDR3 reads TGTGCCAGCAGTGATCAGGGCGATGAGCAGTTCTTC.

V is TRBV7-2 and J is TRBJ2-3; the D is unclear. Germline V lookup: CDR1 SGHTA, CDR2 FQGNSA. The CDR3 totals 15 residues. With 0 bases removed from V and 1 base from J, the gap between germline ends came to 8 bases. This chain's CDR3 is CASSLAVVGTDTQYF. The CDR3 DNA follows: TGTGCCAGCAGCTTAGCGGTGGTCGGCACAGATACGCAGTATTTT.

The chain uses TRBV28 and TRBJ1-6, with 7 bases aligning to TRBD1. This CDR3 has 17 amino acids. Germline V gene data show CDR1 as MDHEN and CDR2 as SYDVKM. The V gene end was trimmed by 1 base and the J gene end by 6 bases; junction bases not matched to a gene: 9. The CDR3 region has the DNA TGTGCCAGCAGTTTATCACGGGACAGAAACCTTAATTCACCCCTCCACTTT. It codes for CASSLSRDRNLNSPLHF.

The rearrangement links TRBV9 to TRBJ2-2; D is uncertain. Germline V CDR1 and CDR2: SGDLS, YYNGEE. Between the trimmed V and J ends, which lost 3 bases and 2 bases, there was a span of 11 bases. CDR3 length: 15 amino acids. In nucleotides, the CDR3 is TGTGCCAGCAGCGGCTACAGCGACAACACCGGGGAGCTGTTTTTT. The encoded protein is CASSGYSDNTGELFF.

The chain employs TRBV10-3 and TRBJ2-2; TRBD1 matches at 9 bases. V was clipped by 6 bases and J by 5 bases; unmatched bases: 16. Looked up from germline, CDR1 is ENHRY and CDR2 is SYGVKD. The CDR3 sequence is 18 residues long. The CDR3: CAIRAGTGTPQGTGELFF. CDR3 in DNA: TGTGCCATCAGGGCCGGGACAGGGACCCCCCAGGGGACCGGGGAGCTGTTTTTT.

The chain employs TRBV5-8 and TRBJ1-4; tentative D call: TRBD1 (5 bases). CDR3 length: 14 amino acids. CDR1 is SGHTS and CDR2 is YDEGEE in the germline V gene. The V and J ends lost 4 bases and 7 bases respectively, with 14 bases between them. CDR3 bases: TGTGCCAGCAGCCGGGGGGAAATCGGTGAAAAACTGTTTTTT. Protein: CASSRGEIGEKLFF.

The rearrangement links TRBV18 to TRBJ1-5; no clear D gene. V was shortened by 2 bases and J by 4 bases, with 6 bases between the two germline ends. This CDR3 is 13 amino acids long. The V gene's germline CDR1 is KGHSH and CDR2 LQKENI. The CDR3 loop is CASSPEANQPQHF. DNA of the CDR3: TGTGCCAGCTCACCAGAGGCGAATCAGCCCCAGCATTTT.

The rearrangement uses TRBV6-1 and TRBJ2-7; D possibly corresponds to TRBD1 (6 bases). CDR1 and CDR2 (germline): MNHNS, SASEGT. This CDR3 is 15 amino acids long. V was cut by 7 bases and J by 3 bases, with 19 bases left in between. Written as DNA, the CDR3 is TGTGCCAGCACTACTAGAACGGCAGGGGACTACGAGCAGTACGTC. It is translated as CASTTRTAGDYEQYV.

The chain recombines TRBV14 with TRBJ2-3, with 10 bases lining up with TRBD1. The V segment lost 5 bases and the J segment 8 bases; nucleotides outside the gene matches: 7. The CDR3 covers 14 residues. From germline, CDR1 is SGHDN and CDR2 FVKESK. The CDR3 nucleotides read TGTGCCAGCAGCGTCGGACAGGGGGTGGGTACGCAGTATTTT. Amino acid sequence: CASSVGQGVGTQYF.

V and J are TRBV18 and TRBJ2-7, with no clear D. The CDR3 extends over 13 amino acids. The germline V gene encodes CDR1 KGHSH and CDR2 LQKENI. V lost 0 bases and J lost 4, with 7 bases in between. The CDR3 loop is CASSPPGLYEQYV. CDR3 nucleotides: TGTGCCAGCTCACCACCGGGCCTTTACGAGCAGTACGTC.

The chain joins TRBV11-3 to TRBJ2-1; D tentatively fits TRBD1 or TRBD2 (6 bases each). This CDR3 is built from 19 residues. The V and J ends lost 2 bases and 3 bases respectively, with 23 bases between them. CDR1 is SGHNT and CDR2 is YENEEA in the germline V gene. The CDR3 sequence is CASSLFGGGHLGSYNEQFF. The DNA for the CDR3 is TGTGCCAGCAGCTTATTCGGTGGGGGGCACCTGGGAAGCTACAATGAGCAGTTCTTC.

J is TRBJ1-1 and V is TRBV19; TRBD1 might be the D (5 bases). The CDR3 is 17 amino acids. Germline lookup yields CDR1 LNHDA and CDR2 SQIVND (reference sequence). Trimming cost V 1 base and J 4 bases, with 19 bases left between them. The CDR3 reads CASSIAGGGYSSTEAFF. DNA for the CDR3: TGTGCCAGTAGTATAGCCGGCGGGGGGTATTCATCCACTGAAGCTTTCTTT.

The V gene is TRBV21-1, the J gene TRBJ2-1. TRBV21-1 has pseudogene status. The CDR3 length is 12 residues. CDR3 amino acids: CASSKDPNEQFF. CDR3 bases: TGTGCCAGCAGCAAAGACCCCAATGAGCAGTTCTTC.

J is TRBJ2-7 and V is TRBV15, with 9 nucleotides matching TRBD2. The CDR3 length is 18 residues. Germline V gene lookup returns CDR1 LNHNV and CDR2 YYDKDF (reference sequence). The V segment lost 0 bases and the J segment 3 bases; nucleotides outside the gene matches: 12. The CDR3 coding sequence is TGTGCCACCAGCAGAGAATGGGGCGGGAGGGTATCGTTCTACGAGCAGTACTTC. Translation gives CATSREWGGRVSFYEQYF.

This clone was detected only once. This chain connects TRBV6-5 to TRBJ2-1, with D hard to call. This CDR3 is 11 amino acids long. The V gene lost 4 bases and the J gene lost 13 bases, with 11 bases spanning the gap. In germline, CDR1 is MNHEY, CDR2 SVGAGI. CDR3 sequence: CASSSATPQFF. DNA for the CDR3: TGTGCCAGCAGTTCCGCGACCCCCCAGTTCTTC.

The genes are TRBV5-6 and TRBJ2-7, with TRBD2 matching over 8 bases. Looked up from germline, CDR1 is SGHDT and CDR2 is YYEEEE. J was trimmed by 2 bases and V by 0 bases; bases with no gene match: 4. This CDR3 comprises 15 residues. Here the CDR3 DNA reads TGTGCCAGCAGCTTGGGAGCGGGAGTACCCTACGAGCAGTACGTC. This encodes CASSLGAGVPYEQYV.

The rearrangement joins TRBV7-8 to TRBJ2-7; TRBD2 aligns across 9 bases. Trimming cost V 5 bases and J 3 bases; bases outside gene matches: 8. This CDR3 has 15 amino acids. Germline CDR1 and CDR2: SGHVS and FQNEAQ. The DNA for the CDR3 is TGTGCCAGCAGCCCGACTAGCGGAAGGAACTACGAGCAGTACGTC. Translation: CASSPTSGRNYEQYV.

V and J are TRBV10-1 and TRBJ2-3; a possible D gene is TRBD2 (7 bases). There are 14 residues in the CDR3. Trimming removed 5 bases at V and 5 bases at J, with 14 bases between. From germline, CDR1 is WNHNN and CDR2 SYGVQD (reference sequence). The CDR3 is CASSKDRGGDTQYF. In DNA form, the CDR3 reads TGCGCCAGCAGTAAGGATAGGGGGGGAGATACGCAGTATTTT.